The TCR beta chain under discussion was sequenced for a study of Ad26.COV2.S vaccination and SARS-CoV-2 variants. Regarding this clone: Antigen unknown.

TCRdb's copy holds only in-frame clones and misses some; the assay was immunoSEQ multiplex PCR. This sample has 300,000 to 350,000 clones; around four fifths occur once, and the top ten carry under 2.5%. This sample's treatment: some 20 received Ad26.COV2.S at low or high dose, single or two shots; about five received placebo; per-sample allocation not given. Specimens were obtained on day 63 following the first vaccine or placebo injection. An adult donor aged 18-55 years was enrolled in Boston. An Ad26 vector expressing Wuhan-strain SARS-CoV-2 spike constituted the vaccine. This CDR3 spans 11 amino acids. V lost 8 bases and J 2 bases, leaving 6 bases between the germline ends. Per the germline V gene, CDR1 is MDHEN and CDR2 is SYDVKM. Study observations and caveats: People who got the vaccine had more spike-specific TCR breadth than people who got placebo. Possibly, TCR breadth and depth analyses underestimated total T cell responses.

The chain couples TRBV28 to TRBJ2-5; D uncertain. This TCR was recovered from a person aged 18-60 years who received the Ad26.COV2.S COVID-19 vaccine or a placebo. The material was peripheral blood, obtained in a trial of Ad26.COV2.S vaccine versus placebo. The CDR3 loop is CASGPQETQYF. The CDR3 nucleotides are TGTGCCAGCGGACCACAAGAGACCCAGTACTTC.